One sample yielded the 10 T cell receptor beta chains listed below, sequenced in a study of shared clonotypes between healthy human individuals. Sequenced by immunoSEQ multiplex PCR; TCRdb stores in-frame clones only, minus some. The sample lists about 1,800,000 clones; about 95% were seen once. As defined, naive CD8 cells were CD45RO-negative and positively selected for CCR7, with terminally differentiated effector memory CD45RA+ cells excluded. The sequenced sample consisted of naive CD8+ T cells sorted from blood. The receptors derive from a man between 18 and 29 years old in good health.

The chain carries TRBV2 and TRBJ2-1, with a possible D match to TRBD2 (7 bases). From germline, CDR1 is SNHLY and CDR2 FYNNEI. The CDR3 runs 18 residues. V gave up 4 bases and J gave up 8 bases, with 27 bases separating them. The CDR3 region is CASSAQGGGPHPVYEQFF. The CDR3 DNA is TGTGCCAGCAGTGCCCAAGGGGGGGGACCCCACCCAGTCTATGAGCAGTTCTTC.

For this clone: Other nucleotide sequences in the sample specify the same CDR3. The chain recombines TRBV27 with TRBJ2-2, with 8 bases matching TRBD2. Germline values: CDR1 MNHEY, CDR2 SMNVEV (reference sequence). The CDR3 is made up of 16 amino acids. V gave up 0 bases and J gave up 0 bases; unmatched junction bases: 0. In DNA, the CDR3 is TGTGCCAGCAGTTTATCAGCGGGGGCGAACACCGGGGAGCTGTTTTTT. It yields the protein CASSLSAGANTGELFF.

CDR3 sequence reads: CASSLVWGEETQYF. The CDR3 DNA sequence: TGCGCCAGCAGCTTGGTTTGGGGGGAAGAGACCCAGTACTTC. The chain couples TRBV5-1 to TRBJ2-5; D is perhaps TRBD2 (6 bases). V was pared by 0 bases and J by 3 bases, with 9 bases between. Germline-derived CDR1 and CDR2 are SGHRS and YFSETQ. The CDR3 sequence is 14 residues long.

The chain joins TRBV15 to TRBJ2-7; the D gene is possibly TRBD1 (6 bases). The germline gives CDR1 LNHNV, CDR2 YYDKDF (reference sequence). The CDR3 is 13 amino acids. V lost 0 bases and J 5 bases, leaving 8 bases between the germline ends. In nucleotides, the CDR3 is TGTGCCACCAGCAGAGACGCAGGGGACGAGCAGTACTTC. Protein sequence: CATSRDAGDEQYF.

CDR3 in amino acids: CASSHGTGGSYEQYF. CDR3 in DNA: TGCGCCAGCAGCCACGGGACAGGGGGCTCCTACGAGCAGTACTTC. The V gene is TRBV4-3, the J gene TRBJ2-7; TRBD1 matches at 11 bases. Germline values: CDR1 LGHNA, CDR2 YSLEER. The J segment lost 0 bases and the V segment lost 3 bases, leaving 1 base of the junction unmatched. The CDR3 covers 15 residues.

The chain couples TRBV19 to TRBJ2-1, with D unresolved. This CDR3 spans 13 amino acids. The germline V gene encodes CDR1 LNHDA and CDR2 SQIVND (reference sequence). Trimming cost V 5 bases and J 4 bases, with 9 bases left between them. In DNA form, the CDR3 reads TGTGCCAGTAGTCAGGACGGGTACAATGAGCAGTTCTTC. Translating it yields CASSQDGYNEQFF.

A word on this clone: Other nucleotide sequences in the sample specify the same CDR3. The chain has TRBV27 and TRBJ1-1; D is perhaps TRBD1 (5 bases). This CDR3 contains 15 residues. V was trimmed by 1 base and J by 1 base, leaving 10 bases between them. The V gene's germline CDR1 is MNHEY and CDR2 SMNVEV (reference sequence). CDR3 bases: TGTGCCAGCAGTTTATTGGGACGGACGAACACTGAAGCTTTCTTT. Amino acids: CASSLLGRTNTEAFF.

The chain uses TRBV7-3 and TRBJ2-2; D tentatively reads TRBD1 or TRBD2 (5 bases each). The CDR3 totals 14 residues. In germline, CDR1 is SGHTA, CDR2 FQGTGA. V gave up 6 bases and J gave up 1 base, with 9 bases separating them. Written as DNA, the CDR3 is TGTGCCAGCAGATTGGGGGTGAACACCGGGGAGCTGTTTTTT. Protein: CASRLGVNTGELFF.

V is TRBV19 and J is TRBJ1-5; a possible D gene is TRBD1 (5 bases). The V gene lost 0 bases and the J gene lost 7 bases, with 13 bases spanning the gap. The germline gives CDR1 LNHDA, CDR2 SQIVND (reference sequence). The CDR3 spans 15 residues. The CDR3 here is CASSIDGGGRQPQHF. In DNA form, the CDR3 reads TGTGCCAGTAGTATAGACGGGGGAGGTAGACAGCCCCAGCATTTT.

This chain joins TRBV2 and TRBJ2-4; D is undetermined. CDR1 is SNHLY and CDR2 is FYNNEI in the germline V gene. V lost 7 bases to trimming and J lost 5 bases, with 12 bases between them. The CDR3 runs to 13 residues. Here the CDR3 DNA reads TGTGCCAGCAAAAAAGGGATTGAAAACATTCAGTACTTC. This translates into CASKKGIENIQYF.